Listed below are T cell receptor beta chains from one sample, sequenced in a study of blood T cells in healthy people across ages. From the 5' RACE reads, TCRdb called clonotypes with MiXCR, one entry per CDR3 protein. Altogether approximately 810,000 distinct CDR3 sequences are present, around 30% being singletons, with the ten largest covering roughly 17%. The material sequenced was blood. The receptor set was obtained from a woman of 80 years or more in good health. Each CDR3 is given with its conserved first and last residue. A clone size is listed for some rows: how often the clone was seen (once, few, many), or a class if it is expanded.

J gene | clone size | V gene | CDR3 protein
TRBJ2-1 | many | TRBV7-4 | CASSLTGGAGNEQFF
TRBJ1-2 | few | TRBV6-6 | CASSYLPDRSYGYTF
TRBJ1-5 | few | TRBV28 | CASSGPVPNQPQHF
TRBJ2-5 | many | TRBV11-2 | CASSLVGQRWTQYF
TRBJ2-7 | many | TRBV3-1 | CASSLSTGAGREQYF
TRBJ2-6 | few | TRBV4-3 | CASSQLLGPGANVLTF
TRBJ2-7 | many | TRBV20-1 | CSARRQGYEQYF
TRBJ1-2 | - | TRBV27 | CASSLVRGRDGYTF
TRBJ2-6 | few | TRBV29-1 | CSVGSASAGANVLTF
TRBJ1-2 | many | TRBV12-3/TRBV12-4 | CASSLRPGANYGYTF
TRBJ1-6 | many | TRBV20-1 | CSARGSDISPLHF
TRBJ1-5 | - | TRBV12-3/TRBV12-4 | CASTRGRLPQHF
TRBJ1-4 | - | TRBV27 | CARSPRALGERNEKLFF
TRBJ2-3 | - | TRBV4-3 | CASSQGVRARDTQYF
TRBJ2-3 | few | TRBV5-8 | CASSLGLRPGDGDTQYF
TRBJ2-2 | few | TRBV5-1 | CASSLAGQVLNTGELFF
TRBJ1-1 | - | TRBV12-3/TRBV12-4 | CASSLTGNAEAFF
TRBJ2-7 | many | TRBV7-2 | CASSLTPKGEQYF
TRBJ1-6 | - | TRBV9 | CAGTRQGTSSYNSPLHF
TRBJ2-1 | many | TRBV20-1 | CSARVSSGGLNEQFF
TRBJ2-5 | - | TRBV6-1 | CASSQGGWETQYF
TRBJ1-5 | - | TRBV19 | CASTLVVGHVQPQHF
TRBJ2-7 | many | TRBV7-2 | CASSLDWAGEQYF
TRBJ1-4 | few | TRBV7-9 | CASSAQGASNEKLFF
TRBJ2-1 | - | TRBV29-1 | CSAQGSCNGQFF
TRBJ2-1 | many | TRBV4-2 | CASSQVSRTSGGGNEQFF
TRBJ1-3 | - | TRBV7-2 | CASRLNPTGAHTIYF
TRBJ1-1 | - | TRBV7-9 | CASSLVEGRVWGDTEAFF
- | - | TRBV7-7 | CASSPTRGIGETQYF
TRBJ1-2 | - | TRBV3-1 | CASSQGGRGANYGYTF
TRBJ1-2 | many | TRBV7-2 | CASSPGQGQFPYGYTF
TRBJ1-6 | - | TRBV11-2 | CASSPGDRRFSPLHF
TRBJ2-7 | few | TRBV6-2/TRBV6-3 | CASIPAFGLAGRGEQYF
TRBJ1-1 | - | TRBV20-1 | CSARQRGNTEAFF
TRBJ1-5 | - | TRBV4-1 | CASSQEGLGNRPQHF
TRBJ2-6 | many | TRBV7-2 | CASSLTPSGANVLTF
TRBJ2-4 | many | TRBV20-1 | CSAVSGLGSDIQYF
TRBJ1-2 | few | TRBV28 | CAGTIPGTENYGYTF
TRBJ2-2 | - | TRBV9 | CASSVGHTAGELFF
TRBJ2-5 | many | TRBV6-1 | CASRDSNYPKQYF
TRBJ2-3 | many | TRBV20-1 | CSASRQGKADTQYF
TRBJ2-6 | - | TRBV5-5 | CASTSGGVANVLSF
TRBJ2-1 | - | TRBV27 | CASRGQGALTTGEQFF
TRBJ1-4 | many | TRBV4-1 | CASSQTGWTNEKLFF
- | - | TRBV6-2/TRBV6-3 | CVSSYLPSWGSETQYF
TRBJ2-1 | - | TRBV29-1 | CSVEVPSGYNEQFF
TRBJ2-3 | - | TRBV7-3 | CASSPQGTSGDTQYF
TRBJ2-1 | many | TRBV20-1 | CSARLAGGVNEQFF